This T cell receptor beta chain stems from a study of T cell clones after liver transplantation. Study-wide results and limits: Rather than being deleted, graft donor-reactive T cells may have moved into the graft. Post-transplant, graft-donor-reactive CD4 TCRbeta sequences in blood dropped significantly in most of the 8 subjects.

The germline CDR1 and CDR2 sequences are SGHAT and FQDESV (reference sequence). V lost 3 bases and J lost 2; bases outside the gene matches: 7. The CDR3 extends over 16 amino acids. Note on this clone: Its matching antigen is unknown.

Sequenced by immunoSEQ multiplex PCR; TCRdb stores in-frame clones only, minus some. This table holds 75,000 to 95,000 clones, 84% found once. The chain couples TRBV11-1 to TRBJ2-4, with 7 bases identical to TRBD1. Sample: CD4+ T cells from blood, taken less than 50 months after liver transplant. The receptor was derived from a human patient who received a liver transplant. Part of the T cell pool may stem from the graft donor. The CDR3 protein is CASSLGKGASKNIQYF. The CDR3 DNA follows: TGTGCCAGCAGCTTGGGCAAGGGGGCCTCCAAAAACATTCAGTACTTC.